A selection of T cell receptor beta chains follows, all from one sample in a study of CD8 T cells in ankylosing spondylitis. TCRdb independently ran MiXCR on the 5' RACE reads; one entry per CDR3 protein. The sample carries approximately 25,000 distinct CDR3 sequences, 7.9% recorded once. The specimen was blood. The receptors originated from a male donor with ankylosing spondylitis or in good health (not recorded which). CDR3s include the opening cysteine and the closing phenylalanine or tryptophan. A D gene is named only where the DNA matches it firmly. Rows give clone size only sometimes, using once, few, many, or a class for an expanded clone.

J,size,V,D,DNA,CDR3
TRBJ1-1,many,TRBV29-1,-,TGCAGCGTAAAGGAAACTGAAGCTTTCTTT,CSVKETEAFF
TRBJ2-3,many,TRBV7-8,-,TGTGCCAGCAGCCCTCTAACCTATACGCAGTATTTT,CASSPLTYTQYF
TRBJ2-3,medium-sized,TRBV20-1,-,TGCAGTGCTCAGGGTTTCACAGATACGCAGTATTTT,CSAQGFTDTQYF
TRBJ2-3,many,TRBV3-1,-,TGTGCCAGCAGCCAAGAACCAGGGAGGGGGGATACGCAGTATTTT,CASSQEPGRGDTQYF
TRBJ2-7,many,TRBV5-1,TRBD2,TGCGCCAGCAGCTTGGCCGTTAGCGGGAGGGCCCGCGAGCAGTACTTC,CASSLAVSGRAREQYF
TRBJ2-3,few,TRBV7-2,-,TGTGCCAGCAGCTTCCGATACGGAAAAGCAGATACGCAGTATTTT,CASSFRYGKADTQYF
TRBJ2-5,few,TRBV20-1,-,TGCAGTGCCAATAGTGGAGAGACCCAGTACTTC,CSANSGETQYF
TRBJ1-4,few,TRBV24-1,-,TGTGCCACCAGTGACCCGGGATCGAGTGAAAAACTGTTTTTT,CATSDPGSSEKLFF
TRBJ1-1,few,TRBV19,-,TGTGCCAGTAGGGGCAGACAGAACACTGAAGCTTTCTTT,CASRGRQNTEAFF
TRBJ2-1,many,TRBV4-3,-,TGCGCCAGCAGCCAAGATCAGGGGCAGGGGGGTTACAATGAGCAGTTCTTC,CASSQDQGQGGYNEQFF
TRBJ2-3,few,TRBV25-1,-,TGTGCCAGCAGTGGAGGCATGACGCAGTATTTT,CASSGGMTQYF
TRBJ2-3,few,TRBV20-1,TRBD2,TGCAGTGCTAGTTCTGCGACTAGCGGAGGCGGGGGCACAGATACGCAGTATTTT,CSASSATSGGGGTDTQYF
TRBJ2-2,many,TRBV5-1,-,TGCGCCAGCAGCTACGACAGCACCGGGGAGCTGTTTTTT,CASSYDSTGELFF
TRBJ2-2,many,TRBV6-2/TRBV6-3,-,TGTGCCAGCAGTTCGACACCTACCGGGGAGCTGTTTTTT,CASSSTPTGELFF
TRBJ2-1,medium-sized,TRBV12-3/TRBV12-4,-,TGTGCCAGCAGTCAGTCTCGCAGGGTAAGGCAGTTCTTC,CASSQSRRVRQFF
TRBJ2-2,-,TRBV12-3/TRBV12-4,TRBD2,TGTGCCAGCAGCCCCCGGGGCGGGGGACCGGGCGGGGAGCTGTTTTTT,CASSPRGGGPGGELFF
TRBJ2-2,-,TRBV12-3/TRBV12-4,TRBD1,TGTGCCAGCAGTTTCAGGGGGCGCACCGGGGAGCTGTTTTTT,CASSFRGRTGELFF
TRBJ2-2,many,TRBV6-2/TRBV6-3,TRBD2,TGTGCCAGCAGTCTAGCGGGAGTGAACACCGGGGAGCTGTTTTTT,CASSLAGVNTGELFF
TRBJ2-3,few,TRBV5-1,TRBD2,TGCGCCAGCAGGCCCCTAGCGGGGGACACAGATACGCAGTATTTT,CASRPLAGDTDTQYF
TRBJ2-5,few,TRBV20-1,-,TGCAGTGCTGCCGGGAGAGCCCAAGAGACCCAGTACTTC,CSAAGRAQETQYF
TRBJ2-3,-,TRBV28,-,TGTGCCAGCAGTTTCGGCAGGGATTCATCAGATACGCAGTATTTT,CASSFGRDSSDTQYF
TRBJ1-3,few,TRBV27,-,TGTGCCAGCAGTTTAAACGGGAGACTCTCTGGAAACACCATATATTTT,CASSLNGRLSGNTIYF
TRBJ2-1,many,TRBV4-3,-,TGCGCCAGCAGCCAAGATTATAGACAGCCCTACAATGAGCAGTTCTTC,CASSQDYRQPYNEQFF
TRBJ1-3,few,TRBV28,TRBD1,TGTGCCAGCAGAAATTCAGGGGGCAGAAACACCATATATTTT,CASRNSGGRNTIYF
TRBJ1-1,many,TRBV7-9,-,TGTGCCAGCAGCCCCGGGAGATGGAGCACTGAAGCTTTCTTT,CASSPGRWSTEAFF
TRBJ2-3,many,TRBV7-3,TRBD1,TGTGCCAGCAGCTTAACGGGACAGACAAGCACAGATACGCAGTATTTT,CASSLTGQTSTDTQYF
TRBJ1-4,many,TRBV4-2,-,TGTGCCAGCAGCCCGTCGCGCGTCAGGGACACGAGTGAAAAACTGTTTTTT,CASSPSRVRDTSEKLFF
TRBJ2-1,-,TRBV7-2,-,TGTGCCAGCAGCTTAGAGGACAGTTCCTACAATGAGCAGTTCTTC,CASSLEDSSYNEQFF
TRBJ1-1,-,TRBV7-2,-,TGTGCCAGCAGCTTGGCAGGATTGAGGACTGAAGCTTTCTTT,CASSLAGLRTEAFF
TRBJ2-1,few,TRBV28,TRBD2,TGTGCCAGCAGCCCCCGGACTAGCGGGACATTTGAGTTCTTC,CASSPRTSGTFEFF
TRBJ2-2,-,TRBV4-3,TRBD1,TGCGCCAGCAGCCAGGCCTCCGGGACAGCTAACACCGGGGAGCTGTTTTTT,CASSQASGTANTGELFF
TRBJ2-2,many,TRBV5-1,TRBD2,TGCGCCAGCAGCTGGGCTAGCGGGAGTACCGGGGAGCTGTTTTTT,CASSWASGSTGELFF
TRBJ2-5,few,TRBV6-5,TRBD2,TGTGCCAGCAGAAAAAATCCGACTAGCCGGCAAGAGACCCAGTACTTC,CASRKNPTSRQETQYF
TRBJ2-5,-,TRBV7-6,-,TGTGCCAGCAGCCTCTGGCCTCAAGAGACCCAGTACTTC,CASSLWPQETQYF
TRBJ2-2,-,TRBV20-1,TRBD2,TGCAGTGCTAGCGGGGGGGCGTACACCGGGGAGCTGTTTTTT,CSASGGAYTGELFF
TRBJ2-1,many,TRBV29-1,-,TGCAGCTCATGGACAGCAAACAATGAGCAGTTCTTC,CSSWTANNEQFF
TRBJ1-4,few,TRBV20-1,-,TGCAGTGCATACCCGACAGCAACTAATGAAAAACTGTTTTTT,CSAYPTATNEKLFF
TRBJ1-1,many,TRBV6-2/TRBV6-3,-,TGTGCCAGCTTCCATCGGTGGGGGACGAACACTGAAGCTTTCTTT,CASFHRWGTNTEAFF
TRBJ2-3,few,TRBV20-1,-,TGCAGTGCTATGGCTACGCAGTATTTT,CSAMATQYF
TRBJ2-1,few,TRBV7-9,TRBD2,TGTGCCAGCAGCTTAGATGGTAGCGGGAGGGTCTGGTTCTTC,CASSLDGSGRVWFF
TRBJ2-5,few,TRBV7-6,-,TGTGCCAGCATAGGGGTTAACCAAGAGACCCAGTACTTC,CASIGVNQETQYF
TRBJ2-5,-,TRBV5-5,-,TGTGCCAGCAGCTTAGGACGGTACCAAGAGACCCAGTACTTC,CASSLGRYQETQYF
TRBJ1-1,-,TRBV9,-,TGTGCCAGCAGCGCCCGCTTGCAGTCAGAAGCTTTCTTT,CASSARLQSEAFF
TRBJ1-3,-,TRBV24-1,-,TGTGCCACCAGTGACCCCGGAGGCACCATATATTTT,CATSDPGGTIYF
TRBJ1-4,few,TRBV20-1,-,TGCAGTGCCGTCAGGGCTCTGGAACTGTTTTTT,CSAVRALELFF
TRBJ2-2,few,TRBV20-1,-,TGCAGTGCTAGCCTCATGGCGAACACCGGGGAGCTGTTTTTT,CSASLMANTGELFF